The clone carrying this TCR beta chain is a singleton in its sample. The target antigen is unknown. The TCRbeta library was prepared with unique molecular identifiers. Each CDR3 protein gets one entry after TCRdb re-called the PCR reads with MiXCR. The sample yields about 980,000 distinct CDR3 sequences, about 29% seen once. The data were taken from a study of T-cell reconstitution after alpha-beta-depleted transplantation in children. Findings and caveats of the study: After one year, T-cell counts and TCRbeta diversity mostly came from new T cells. Reportedly, only several hundred clones from non-depleted graft cells drove alpha-beta T-cell counts at about two months. Some patients' high day-60 TCRbeta diversity was traced to surviving recipient T cells and thymic progenitors.

The CDR3 is made up of 13 amino acids. Trimming shortened V by 0 bases and J by 6 bases, and 8 bases separated the two germline ends. The germline V gene has CDR1 SNHLY and CDR2 FYNNEI. This chain uses TRBV2 with TRBJ2-5; D remains ambiguous. The sequencing here drew on PBMCs, mostly from graft donor cells, taken 360 days after TCRalphabeta/CD19-depleted stem cell transplant. The clonotype comes from a boy younger than two who had a stem cell transplant for SCID, so the T cells may come from the graft donor. The CDR3 is CASSEAIVQTQYF. CDR3 DNA: TGTGCCAGCAGTGAAGCGATAGTGCAGACCCAGTACTTC. Variable domain in full (rest from reference TRBV2 and TRBJ2-5): EPEVTQTPSHQVTQMGQEVILRCVPISNHLYFYWYRQILGQKVEFLVSFYNNEISEKSEIFDDQFSVERPDGSNFTLKIRSTKLEDSAMYFCASSEAIVQTQYFGPGTRLLVL.